What follows is one T cell receptor (beta chain) and its context. The record originates from a study of blood T cell repertoires in COVID-19. Sequencing was performed with immunoSEQ multiplex PCR; in TCRdb, only in-frame clones are kept and a portion is missing. The repertoire holds approximately 34,000 clones, with roughly nine tenths as singletons. Trimming removed 3 bases from V and 10 bases from J; junction bases left unmatched: 12. The CDR3 runs 15 residues. The germline CDR1 and CDR2 sequences are KGHSH and LQKENI. The TCR sequence derives from a man aged 60-69 years with acute or convalescent COVID-19. The sequenced material came from peripheral blood. The chain combines TRBV18 with TRBJ1-2, with 9 bases aligning to TRBD1. DNA of the CDR3: TGTGCCAGCTCACCGGCTTCGACAGGGGGACCGGTCTACACCTTC. Amino acid sequence: CASSPASTGGPVYTF. The full variable domain, rest sourced from reference TRBV18 and TRBJ1-2, is NAGVMQNPRHLVRRRGQEARLRCSPMKGHSHVYWYRQLPEEGLKFMVYLQKENIIDESGMPKERFSAEFPKEGPSILRIQQVVRGDSAAYFCASSPASTGGPVYTFGSGTRLTVV.